One and the same sample provided the 18 T cell receptor beta chains below, sequenced in a study of long-term antiretroviral therapy in people with HIV. Samples were assayed with immunoSEQ v3.0 at survey level. The repertoire was sequenced with immunoSEQ multiplex PCR; TCRdb's copy has only in-frame clones and lacks some. The profile covers about 23,000 clones, with roughly 80% appearing a single time and about 12% taken by the ten largest. The starting material was unsorted PBMCs, obtained 1.6 years after starting antiretroviral therapy. Receptors were obtained from a man between 40 and 49 years old with HIV.

The CDR3 bases are TGTGCCAGCAGCTCCGCAGGGGGCATAGGCTATGGCTACACCTTC. It specifies CASSSAGGIGYGYTF. The genes are TRBV5-4 and TRBJ1-2; TRBD1 agrees at 8 bases. V dropped 3 bases and J dropped 4; count of bases not matched to a gene: 8. Per germline, CDR1 SGHNT and CDR2 YYREEE (reference sequence). This CDR3 region has 15 residues. The variable domain in full, completed from reference TRBV5-4 and TRBJ1-2, reads ETGVTQSPTHLIKTRGQQVTLRCSSQSGHNTVSWYQQALGQGPQFIFQYYREEENGRGNFPPRFSGLQFPNYSSELNVNALELDDSALYLCASSSAGGIGYGYTFGSGTRLTVV.

The chain links TRBV4-1 to TRBJ2-1, with 7 bases that match TRBD2. Germline loops: CDR1 MGHRA, CDR2 YSYEKL. This CDR3 contains 18 residues. J lost 0 bases, V lost 3 bases, and 11 bases had no gene match. CDR3 residues: CASSQGGISLSSYNEQFF. The CDR3, as DNA: TGCGCCAGCAGCCAGGGAGGGATCAGTCTAAGCTCCTACAATGAGCAGTTCTTC.

The chain's CDR3 is CASSEGTANTGELFF. In DNA form, the CDR3 reads TGTGCCAGCAGTGAGGGGACAGCGAACACCGGGGAGCTGTTTTTT. This chain joins TRBV6-4 and TRBJ2-2, with TRBD1 identical over 7 bases. The germline V gene has CDR1 MRHNA and CDR2 SNTAGT. The CDR3 is made up of 15 amino acids. V lost 3 bases and J lost 0; bases outside the gene matches: 1.

V and J are TRBV21-1 and TRBJ2-7; TRBD1, the D gene given by the table, was not confirmed from the DNA. TRBV21-1 has pseudogene status. The CDR3 is 15 residues long. Here the CDR3 reads CASSKSRDRAYEQYF. CDR3 nucleotides: TGTGCCAGCAGCAAATCCCGGGACAGGGCCTACGAGCAGTACTTC.

The V gene is TRBV11-3, the J gene TRBJ2-1, with D maybe TRBD2 (6 bases). The CDR3 is made up of 15 amino acids. Trimming took off 2 bases at V and 0 bases at J, with 8 bases between the two ends. CDR1 is SGHNT and CDR2 is YENEEA in the germline V gene. This chain's CDR3 is CASSLTGSSYNEQFF. CDR3 nucleotide sequence: TGTGCCAGCAGCTTAACCGGGAGCTCCTACAATGAGCAGTTCTTC. Variable domain in full (rest from reference TRBV11-3 and TRBJ2-1): EAGVVQSPRYKIIEKKQPVAFWCNPISGHNTLYWYLQNLGQGPELLIRYENEEAVDDSQLPKDRFSAERLKGVDSTLKIQPAELGDSAVYLCASSLTGSSYNEQFFGPGTRLTVL.

V is TRBV7-9 and J is TRBJ1-1; D unresolved. V was clipped by 2 bases and J by 3 bases, with 1 base between them. The CDR3 sequence is 11 residues long. Germline V CDR1 and CDR2: SEHNR, FQNEAQ (reference sequence). DNA of the CDR3: TGTGCCAGCAGCTTACACACTGAAGCTTTCTTT. Its protein product is CASSLHTEAFF.

The chain recombines TRBV28 with TRBJ1-6; unclear D gene. V lost 3 bases, J lost 5 bases, and 5 bases lay in between. Germline values: CDR1 MDHEN, CDR2 SYDVKM. This CDR3 spans 13 amino acids. The CDR3 spells CASSLENNSPLHF. CDR3 nucleotide sequence: TGTGCCAGCAGTTTGGAAAATAATTCACCCCTCCACTTT.

This clone occurred a few times. The rearrangement uses TRBV1 and TRBJ1-5; the tabulated D call, TRBD1, remains unverified against the DNA. TRBV1 is recorded as a pseudogene. CDR3 length: 16 residues. The CDR3 loop is CTSSHGAWDSNQPQHF. DNA of the CDR3: TGCACCAGCAGCCATGGGGCTTGGGATAGCAATCAGCCCCAGCATTTT.

The rearrangement uses TRBV19 and TRBJ1-5, with TRBD1 matching 7 bases. CDR3 length equals 17 residues. The V gene's germline CDR1 is LNHDA and CDR2 SQIVND (reference sequence). V lost 4 bases, J lost 3 bases, and 12 bases stayed unmatched. The CDR3 sequence: CASSRDRESSTNQPQHF. The CDR3 DNA follows: TGTGCCAGTAGTAGGGACAGAGAAAGCTCCACCAATCAGCCCCAGCATTTT.

The genes are TRBV19 and TRBJ2-2, with 10 nucleotides matching TRBD2. Looked up from germline, CDR1 is LNHDA and CDR2 is SQIVND (reference sequence). Trimming took 8 bases from V and 7 from J; bases not matched to a gene: 7. The CDR3 loop spans 14 amino acids. CDR3 bases: TGTGCCAGTCGCCTAGCGGGGGTTGACGGGGAGCTGTTTTTT. This codes for CASRLAGVDGELFF.

The sample holds one count of this clone. V usage is TRBV27 and J usage is TRBJ2-7; no firm D call. V shed 6 bases and J shed 2 bases, with 8 bases lying between them. Germline V gives CDR1 MNHEY, CDR2 SMNVEV (reference sequence). This CDR3 contains 12 residues. In DNA, the CDR3 is TGTGCCAGCAGATCGCTCGCCTACGAGCAGTACTTC. This codes for CASRSLAYEQYF.

This chain links TRBV5-1 with TRBJ2-5, with a tentative D call TRBD1 (6 bases). The germline CDR1 and CDR2 sequences are SGHRS and YFSETQ. This CDR3 contains 14 residues. The V gene lost 0 bases and the J gene lost 3 bases, with 9 bases spanning the gap. The CDR3 reads CASSLANREETQYF. In DNA, the CDR3 is TGCGCCAGCAGCTTGGCCAACAGGGAAGAGACCCAGTACTTC.

The chain recombines TRBV7-3 with TRBJ2-7, with no clear D. This CDR3 region has 13 residues. Trimming removed 1 base at V and 3 bases at J, with 7 bases between. Germline CDR1 SGHTA, CDR2 FQGTGA. In DNA form, the CDR3 reads TGTGCCAGCAGCTTAAATAAGGGCTACGAGCAGTACTTC. Translation: CASSLNKGYEQYF. Based on the CDR3 plus reference TRBV7-3 and TRBJ2-7, the full variable domain is GAGVSQTPSNKVTEKGKYVELRCDPISGHTALYWYRQSLGQGPEFLIYFQGTGAADDSGLPNDRFFAVRPEGSVSTLKIQRTERGDSAVYLCASSLNKGYEQYFGPGTRLTVT.

The V call is TRBV11-2, the J call TRBJ1-4, with a weak D call TRBD1 (6 bases). The CDR3 length is 15 residues. CDR1 and CDR2 from the germline V gene are SGHAT and FQNNGV. V lost 1 base and J 6 bases, leaving 12 bases between the germline ends. CDR3: CASSLGGQPHEKLFF. The CDR3 DNA follows: TGTGCCAGCAGCTTAGGGGGACAACCGCATGAAAAACTGTTTTTT.

The chain is built from TRBV6-5 and TRBJ2-4; TRBD1 matches 8 bases. The V segment lost 2 bases and the J segment 8 bases; nucleotides outside the gene matches: 5. Germline values: CDR1 MNHEY, CDR2 SVGAGI. This CDR3 comprises 14 residues. CDR3 bases: TGTGCCAGCAGTTACGGTCGACAGGGGCACATTCAGTACTTC. This gives the protein CASSYGRQGHIQYF.

This clone was found once. V and J are TRBV5-1 and TRBJ2-1, with 11 bases aligning to TRBD1. The trim removed 0 bases at V and 3 bases at J, leaving 8 bases unmatched. The CDR3 has 18 amino acids. CDR1 and CDR2 (germline): SGHRS, YFSETQ. CDR3 sequence: CASSLGALGTGGYNEQFF. DNA of the CDR3: TGCGCCAGCAGCTTGGGGGCACTTGGGACAGGGGGCTACAATGAGCAGTTCTTC.

V usage is TRBV2 and J usage is TRBJ2-3; D is unresolved. The CDR3 contains 15 residues. V was trimmed by 4 bases and J by 8 bases, leaving 19 bases between them. Looked up from germline, CDR1 is SNHLY and CDR2 is FYNNEI. CDR3 amino acids: CASSANRAPTVTQYF. As DNA, the CDR3 is TGTGCCAGCAGTGCGAACCGCGCCCCGACGGTTACGCAGTATTTT.

The chain employs TRBV9 and TRBJ2-7; no definite D call. The CDR3 is 15 amino acids. Trimming stripped 0 bases from V and 3 bases from J, with 13 bases between. Germline V CDR1 and CDR2: SGDLS, YYNGEE. CDR3 loop: CASSVAYGDLYEQYF. The CDR3 DNA reads TGTGCCAGCAGCGTAGCTTATGGGGATCTCTACGAGCAGTACTTC.